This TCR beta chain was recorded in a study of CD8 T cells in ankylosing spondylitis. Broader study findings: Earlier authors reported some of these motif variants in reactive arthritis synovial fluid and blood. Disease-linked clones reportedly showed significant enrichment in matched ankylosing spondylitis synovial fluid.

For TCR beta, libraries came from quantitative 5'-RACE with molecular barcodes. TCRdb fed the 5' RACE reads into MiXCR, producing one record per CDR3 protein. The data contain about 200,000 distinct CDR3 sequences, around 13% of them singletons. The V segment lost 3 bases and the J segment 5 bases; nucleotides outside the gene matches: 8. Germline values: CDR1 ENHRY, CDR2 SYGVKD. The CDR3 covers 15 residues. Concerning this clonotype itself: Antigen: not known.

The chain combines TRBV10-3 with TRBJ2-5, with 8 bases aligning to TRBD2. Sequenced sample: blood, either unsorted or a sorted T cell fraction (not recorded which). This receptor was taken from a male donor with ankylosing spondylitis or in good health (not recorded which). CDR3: CAISEEGTSGETQYF. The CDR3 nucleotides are TGTGCCATCAGTGAAGAGGGGACTAGTGGGGAGACCCAGTACTTC.